The 31 T cell receptor beta chains in this list originate from one sample, sequenced in a study of cytomegalovirus exposure and HLA in healthy donors. Amplification used 60 Vbeta primers and 13 Jbeta primers. The protocol was immunoSEQ multiplex PCR, while the TCRdb copy is restricted to in-frame clones and leaves out a portion. The table lists approximately 130,000 clones, around 80% of them singletons. The specimen sequenced was PBMCs. The receptors were gathered from a female donor in good health and CMV-seropositive.

A single count supports this clone. The identical CDR3 is also encoded by other nucleotide sequences in the sample. This chain connects TRBV11-3 to TRBJ2-2, with 7 bases matching TRBD2. Trimming cost V 1 base and J 4 bases; bases outside gene matches: 0. The CDR3 loop spans 14 amino acids. Germline V gene lookup returns CDR1 SGHNT and CDR2 YENEEA. CDR3 sequence (DNA): TGTGCCAGCAGCTTAGCGGGGGGCACCGGGGAGCTGTTTTTT. This codes for CASSLAGGTGELFF.

The chain carries TRBV15 and TRBJ2-7; possible D gene TRBD2, 6 bases. Germline V lookup: CDR1 LNHNV, CDR2 YYDKDF (reference sequence). The CDR3 has 16 amino acids. V lost 2 bases and J 6 bases, leaving 20 bases between the germline ends. CDR3 bases: TGTGCCACCAGCAGACAATCGGGAGAGGCACCTTCCGAGCAGTACTTC. This translates into CATSRQSGEAPSEQYF.

V usage is TRBV15 and J usage is TRBJ1-4; no firm D call. The V gene's germline CDR1 is LNHNV and CDR2 YYDKDF (reference sequence). CDR3 length: 16 residues. Deletions cut 0 bases from V and 8 bases from J, with 16 bases between. CDR3 sequence reads: CATSRDRSGIREKLFF. The CDR3 bases are TGTGCCACCAGCAGAGATCGATCGGGAATACGGGAAAAACTGTTTTTT.

The chain links TRBV11-1 to TRBJ2-7; 9 bases match TRBD1. Losses at the gene ends were 3 bases for V and 5 bases for J; bases not matched to a gene: 8. The CDR3 has 15 residues. Per the germline V gene, CDR1 is SGHAT and CDR2 is FQDESV (reference sequence). As DNA, the CDR3 is TGTGCCAGCAGCTTTACGGGGACAGGGTCCCACGAGCAGTACTTC. Translation gives CASSFTGTGSHEQYF.

V gene TRBV5-1 combines with J gene TRBJ1-2; perhaps TRBD1 as D (5 bases). The V gene lost 2 bases and the J gene lost 2 bases, with 13 bases spanning the gap. Germline-derived CDR1 and CDR2 are SGHRS and YFSETQ. The length of the CDR3 is 15 residues. DNA of the CDR3: TGCGCCAGCAGCTTAGGGGATGCGGGAAACTATGGCTACACCTTC. Its translation is CASSLGDAGNYGYTF. The whole variable domain, remainder taken from reference TRBV5-1 and TRBJ1-2, is KAGVTQTPRYLIKTRGQQVTLSCSPISGHRSVSWYQQTPGQGLQFLFEYFSETQRNKGNFPGRFSGRQFSNSRSEMNVSTLELGDSALYLCASSLGDAGNYGYTFGSGTRLTVV.

V is TRBV6-1 and J is TRBJ2-1; D may be TRBD2 (7 bases). The CDR3 has 15 residues. Germline V gene sequence: CDR1 MNHNS, CDR2 SASEGT. V gave up 6 bases and J gave up 0 bases, with 12 bases separating them. In DNA form, the CDR3 reads TGTGCCAGCAGAGGGGGGGAGCGCTCCTACAATGAGCAGTTCTTC. This sequence encodes CASRGGERSYNEQFF.

The chain carries TRBV30 and TRBJ2-3; tentative D call: TRBD2 (6 bases). The ends were cut back, 3 bases at V and 6 bases at J, with 19 bases in the middle. Germline V gives CDR1 GTSNPN, CDR2 SVGIG (reference sequence). The CDR3 loop spans 15 amino acids. CDR3 bases: TGTGCCTGGAGCAAACGAATAACTAGCAGGGATACGCAGTATTTT. Its protein is CAWSKRITSRDTQYF. The whole variable domain, remainder taken from reference TRBV30 and TRBJ2-3, is SQTIHQWPATLVQPVGSPLSLECTVEGTSNPNLYWYRQAAGRGLQLLFYSVGIGQISSEVPQNLSASRPQDRQFILSSKKLLLSDSGFYLCAWSKRITSRDTQYFGPGTRLTVL.

The chain combines TRBV27 with TRBJ2-5; TRBD1 might be the D (6 bases). The J call may be in error: the DNA end matches TRBJ2-7 better. The germline CDR1 and CDR2 sequences are MNHEY and SMNVEV (reference sequence). The CDR3 runs to 14 residues. CDR3 protein: CASSQLSGTSEQYF. In nucleotides, the CDR3 is TGTGCCAGCAGTCAACTATCCGGGACATCCGAGCAGTACTTC.

This clone was observed a single time. This rearrangement joins TRBV27 to TRBJ2-7, with no clear D. The germline V and J ends were trimmed by 3 bases and 0 bases, with 9 bases remaining between them. Germline V gene sequence: CDR1 MNHEY, CDR2 SMNVEV (reference sequence). The CDR3 sequence is 14 residues long. CDR3 sequence reads: CASSLGSTSYEQYF. As DNA, the CDR3 is TGTGCCAGCAGTTTGGGCTCCACCTCCTACGAGCAGTACTTC.

V and J are TRBV18 and TRBJ1-5, with 8 bases fitting TRBD1. CDR1 is KGHSH and CDR2 is LQKENI in the germline V gene. This CDR3 spans 13 amino acids. With V trimmed by 5 bases and J by 7 bases, 4 bases remained unmatched. Here the CDR3 DNA reads TGTGCCAGCTCATCGACAGGGGCCCAGCCCCAGCATTTT. It encodes CASSSTGAQPQHF.

The J gene is TRBJ1-3, the V gene TRBV6-6; D perhaps matches TRBD1 (5 bases). CDR1 and CDR2 from the germline V gene are MNHNY and SVGAGI (reference sequence). CDR3 length: 15 amino acids. Deletions cut 6 bases from V and 0 bases from J, with 12 bases between. The CDR3 sequence: CASRRDLSSGNTIYF. Written as DNA, the CDR3 is TGTGCCAGCAGGAGGGACTTGAGCTCTGGAAACACCATATATTTT.

This clone has only a few counts. The chain employs TRBV5-1 and TRBJ2-1; weak D call: TRBD1 (5 bases). V was shortened by 1 base and J by 3 bases, with 17 bases between the two germline ends. CDR3 length: 17 residues. Germline CDR1 reads SGHRS; CDR2 reads YFSETQ. The CDR3 spells CASSLLDQGLNYNEQFF. The CDR3 DNA is TGCGCCAGCAGCTTGCTCGACCAGGGATTGAACTACAATGAGCAGTTCTTC.

This rearrangement joins TRBV29-1 to TRBJ2-2; D might be TRBD2 (6 bases). CDR3 length: 15 amino acids. Looked up from germline, CDR1 is SQVTM and CDR2 is ANQGSEA. V was pared by 6 bases and J by 5 bases, with 19 bases between. The chain's CDR3 is CSVAKGEGRTGELFF. DNA of the CDR3: TGCAGCGTCGCTAAGGGAGAGGGGAGGACCGGGGAGCTGTTTTTT.

The chain is built from TRBV20-1 and TRBJ2-5; D is undetermined. CDR3 length: 10 amino acids. Deletions cut 5 bases from V and 5 bases from J, with 6 bases between. CDR1 DFQATT and CDR2 SNEGSKA come from the germline V gene (reference sequence). The CDR3 loop reads CSAPEETQYF. DNA of the CDR3: TGCAGTGCTCCCGAGGAGACCCAGTACTTC.

This chain uses TRBV5-6 with TRBJ1-1; 9 positions match TRBD1. This CDR3 is 14 amino acids long. The germline gives CDR1 SGHDT, CDR2 YYEEEE. Losses at the gene ends were 4 bases for V and 8 bases for J; bases not matched to a gene: 9. CDR3 DNA: TGTGCCAGCAGCAAGACAGGGGGAGGAAAAGAAGCTTTCTTT. Its protein is CASSKTGGGKEAFF.

The chain joins TRBV29-1 to TRBJ1-2, with 10 bases that match TRBD1. Trimming cost V 7 bases and J 7 bases; bases outside gene matches: 6. Germline-derived CDR1 and CDR2 are SQVTM and ANQGSEA. CDR3 length: 12 amino acids. The chain's CDR3 is CSGGQGLGGYTF. In DNA, the CDR3 is TGCAGCGGGGGACAGGGGCTAGGTGGCTACACCTTC.

The chain joins TRBV7-9 to TRBJ2-1; the match to TRBD2 covers 10 bases. CDR1 is SEHNR and CDR2 is FQNEAQ in the germline V gene (reference sequence). V lost 1 base, J lost 7 bases, and 16 bases stayed unmatched. The CDR3 covers 19 residues. The CDR3 reads CASSLGGLGLAGVVNEQFF. CDR3 coding DNA: TGTGCCAGCAGCTTAGGAGGTTTGGGGCTAGCGGGAGTAGTGAATGAGCAGTTCTTC.

The V call is TRBV5-6, the J call TRBJ2-6; 10 positions match TRBD2. Germline V gene lookup returns CDR1 SGHDT and CDR2 YYEEEE. CDR3 length equals 17 residues. V lost 5 bases and J lost 0; bases outside the gene matches: 5. The CDR3 sequence: CASRTAGGISGANVLTF. In DNA form, the CDR3 reads TGTGCCAGCAGAACAGCGGGGGGGATCTCTGGGGCCAACGTCCTGACTTTC.

The V and J genes are TRBV28 and TRBJ1-2; 8 bases agree with TRBD1. Germline CDR1 reads MDHEN; CDR2 reads SYDVKM. The CDR3 runs 14 residues. V dropped 8 bases and J dropped 7; count of bases not matched to a gene: 12. CDR3 DNA sequence: TGTGCCAGCCCCATGCGGACAGGGTCTAGTGGCTACACCTTC. Its translation: CASPMRTGSSGYTF.

The CDR3 nucleotides are TGTGCCACATACGGTTGGGACAGGGGTAAAGAGCAGTACTTC. Translating gives CATYGWDRGKEQYF. The chain is built from TRBV6-1 and TRBJ2-7, with 10 bases identical to TRBD1. Unmatched junction bases numbered 13, after V lost 10 bases and J lost 7 bases. The CDR3 is 14 residues long. Per the germline V gene, CDR1 is MNHNS and CDR2 is SASEGT.

The chain links TRBV6-4 to TRBJ1-3; TRBD1 is a possible D gene (6 bases). Trimming removed 1 base from V and 0 bases from J, with 10 bases in between. Germline values: CDR1 MRHNA, CDR2 SNTAGT. This CDR3 spans 16 amino acids. The CDR3 protein is CASSDCTGPSGNTIYF. CDR3 in DNA: TGTGCCAGCAGTGACTGTACAGGGCCCTCTGGAAACACCATATATTTT.

J is TRBJ2-3 and V is TRBV9; the D gene is possibly TRBD2 (6 bases). Germline values: CDR1 SGDLS, CDR2 YYNGEE. V lost 2 bases to trimming and J lost 0 bases, with 7 bases between them. The CDR3 length is 14 residues. The CDR3 DNA is TGTGCCAGCAGCGTTGGGGGGAGCACAGATACGCAGTATTTT. Encoded protein: CASSVGGSTDTQYF.

The chain uses TRBV30 and TRBJ1-3; D remains ambiguous. This CDR3 comprises 12 residues. The germline V and J ends were trimmed by 3 bases and 0 bases, with 3 bases remaining between them. Germline V lookup: CDR1 GTSNPN, CDR2 SVGIG (reference sequence). CDR3: CAWSLSGNTIYF. CDR3 bases: TGTGCCTGGAGCCTCTCTGGAAACACCATATATTTT.

The chain's CDR3 is CASSEAGQGTAFF. CDR3 coding DNA: TGTGCCAGCAGTGAAGCGGGACAGGGCACAGCTTTCTTT. The chain uses TRBV6-1 and TRBJ1-1, with 9 bases that match TRBD1. Germline trimming cut 0 bases from V and 10 bases from J; bases unmatched to any gene: 3. The CDR3 has 13 amino acids. The germline CDR1 and CDR2 sequences are MNHNS and SASEGT.

The chain recombines TRBV6-1 with TRBJ2-1, with 8 bases that match TRBD2. Looked up from germline, CDR1 is MNHNS and CDR2 is SASEGT. The CDR3 totals 16 residues. J lost 2 bases, V lost 4 bases, and 7 bases had no gene match. CDR3 DNA sequence: TGTGCCAGCAGTGTGTCGGGAGGGGAAGCCTACAATGAGCAGTTCTTC. The encoded protein is CASSVSGGEAYNEQFF.

The chain uses TRBV11-2 and TRBJ2-1; maybe TRBD1 (5 bases). The CDR3 consists of 14 residues. V lost 1 base and J 5 bases, leaving 9 bases between the germline ends. Germline values: CDR1 SGHAT, CDR2 FQNNGV. CDR3 sequence (DNA): TGTGCCAGCAGCTTAGGGGGCAGTAACAATGAGCAGTTCTTC. Protein: CASSLGGSNNEQFF. Full variable domain (missing parts from reference TRBV11-2 and TRBJ2-1): EAGVAQSPRYKIIEKRQSVAFWCNPISGHATLYWYQQILGQGPKLLIQFQNNGVVDDSQLPKDRFSAERLKGVDSTLKIQPAKLEDSAVYLCASSLGGSNNEQFFGPGTRLTVL.

This clone was counted once. This chain uses TRBV7-9 with TRBJ2-1, with D uncertain. V dropped 3 bases and J dropped 4 bases, with 10 bases sitting between them. The germline CDR1 and CDR2 sequences are SEHNR and FQNEAQ (reference sequence). The CDR3 consists of 14 residues. The DNA of the CDR3 is TGTGCCAGCAGCTTGTATCCAGTATACAATGAGCAGTTCTTC. It codes for CASSLYPVYNEQFF.

DNA for the CDR3: TGTGCCTGGAGTCGCACCATTAGCGGGCTGTACCAAGAGACCCAGTACTTC. Protein sequence: CAWSRTISGLYQETQYF. The chain employs TRBV30 and TRBJ2-5, with TRBD2 matching over 7 bases. With 2 bases clipped from V and 0 bases from J, the junction kept 12 bases outside the gene matches. The CDR3 consists of 17 residues. CDR1 and CDR2 from the germline V gene are GTSNPN and SVGIG (reference sequence). The complete variable domain, with remaining parts taken from reference TRBV30 and TRBJ2-5, reads SQTIHQWPATLVQPVGSPLSLECTVEGTSNPNLYWYRQAAGRGLQLLFYSVGIGQISSEVPQNLSASRPQDRQFILSSKKLLLSDSGFYLCAWSRTISGLYQETQYFGPGTRLLVL.

The chain joins TRBV12-5 to TRBJ2-1; D gene uncertain. V was shortened by 0 bases and J by 9 bases, with 21 bases between the two germline ends. CDR1 is LGHNT, CDR2 FRNRAP, per germline. CDR3 length equals 17 residues. In DNA form, the CDR3 reads TGTGCTAGTGGTTTGGTACGATTTGGAGACCACACCTCTGAGCAGTTCTTC. It specifies CASGLVRFGDHTSEQFF.

This clone has only a few counts. V gene TRBV11-2 combines with J gene TRBJ2-7; D call uncertain. Trimming cost V 4 bases and J 3 bases, with 13 bases left between them. The CDR3 has 14 amino acids. CDR1 is SGHAT and CDR2 is FQNNGV in the germline V gene. The CDR3 sequence is CASSSTDTVYEQYF. Here the CDR3 DNA reads TGTGCCAGCAGCTCTACTGACACTGTCTACGAGCAGTACTTC.

V is TRBV30 and J is TRBJ1-4, with a tentative D call TRBD1 (5 bases). The CDR3 is 14 amino acids. In germline, CDR1 is GTSNPN, CDR2 SVGIG (reference sequence). Trimming took 3 bases from V and 10 from J, leaving 18 bases between them. The CDR3 region is CAWRATAWSGKLFF. For the CDR3, the DNA is TGTGCCTGGAGGGCGACAGCCTGGTCGGGAAAACTGTTTTTT.